The 20 T cell receptor beta chains given below trace back to one sample, sequenced in a study of shared clonotypes between healthy human individuals. Clones were sequenced by immunoSEQ multiplex PCR, and TCRdb holds only the in-frame ones, with some missing. The sample yields hundreds of thousands of clones, 60% to 75% seen once. Sequencing was done on a sample of memory CD4+ T cells sorted from blood. The subset was: CD45RA-negative fraction. Receptors were obtained from a woman between 25 and 40 years old in good health.

The chain has TRBV28 and TRBJ2-5; TRBD2 matches at 9 bases. Germline CDR1 and CDR2: MDHEN and SYDVKM. The CDR3 totals 17 residues. V gave up 11 bases and J gave up 5 bases; unmatched junction bases: 21. In nucleotides, the CDR3 is TGTGCCTCTGGGCAGGGTACTACTAGCGGGTTCGGGGAGACCCAGTACTTC. Protein product: CASGQGTTSGFGETQYF. The whole variable domain, filled in from reference TRBV28 and TRBJ2-5, reads DVKVTQSSRYLVKRTGEKVFLECVQDMDHENMFWYRQDPGLGLRLIYFSYDVKMKEKGDIPEGYSVSREKKERFSLILESASTNQTSMYLCASGQGTTSGFGETQYFGPGTRLLVL.

This sequence joins TRBV28 and TRBJ2-7, with D possibly being TRBD2 (6 bases). Trimming cost V 9 bases and J 5 bases, with 26 bases left between them. CDR3 size: 16 residues. Germline-derived CDR1 and CDR2 are MDHEN and SYDVKM. CDR3 sequence (DNA): TGTGCCAGGCAGAAGTCGGGGGACCGGGTGGTGCACGAGCAGTACTTC. It is translated as CARQKSGDRVVHEQYF.

This clone was recorded only once. CDR3: CASSLGLAQETQYF. CDR3 sequence (DNA): TGTGCCAGCAGTTTGGGACTAGCTCAAGAGACCCAGTACTTC. This sequence joins TRBV6-5 and TRBJ2-5; 9 bases match TRBD2. The CDR3 runs to 14 residues. CDR1 is MNHEY, CDR2 SVGAGI, per germline. V was clipped by 4 bases and J by 2 bases; unmatched bases: 2.

The rearrangement uses TRBV30 and TRBJ2-1; D is tentatively TRBD1 or TRBD2 (5 bases each). The CDR3 is 15 residues long. Germline assignment: CDR1 GTSNPN and CDR2 SVGIG (reference sequence). V gave up 3 bases and J gave up 0 bases, with 12 bases separating them. CDR3 sequence reads: CAWRKMGVSYNEQFF. The CDR3 DNA reads TGTGCCTGGAGGAAAATGGGGGTCTCCTACAATGAGCAGTTCTTC. Full variable domain (missing parts from reference TRBV30 and TRBJ2-1): SQTIHQWPATLVQPVGSPLSLECTVEGTSNPNLYWYRQAAGRGLQLLFYSVGIGQISSEVPQNLSASRPQDRQFILSSKKLLLSDSGFYLCAWRKMGVSYNEQFFGPGTRLTVL.

The chain couples TRBV2 to TRBJ2-1; D may be TRBD1 (6 bases). V was clipped by 6 bases and J by 1 base, with 13 bases between them. The germline V gene encodes CDR1 SNHLY and CDR2 FYNNEI. The CDR3 totals 15 residues. The chain's CDR3 is CASSPQGGSYNEQFF. The CDR3 region has the DNA TGTGCCAGCAGCCCTCAAGGGGGTTCCTACAATGAGCAGTTCTTC.

The chain joins TRBV28 to TRBJ2-5; possibly TRBD1 for D (5 bases). The CDR3 is 16 amino acids. Deletions cut 5 bases from V and 4 bases from J, with 20 bases between. Per the germline V gene, CDR1 is MDHEN and CDR2 is SYDVKM. The chain's CDR3 is CASSRKGLSVLETQYF. DNA of the CDR3: TGTGCCAGCAGTCGAAAGGGGCTTAGTGTTCTAGAGACCCAGTACTTC.

Details on this clone: The identical CDR3 is also encoded by other nucleotide sequences in the sample. The chain has TRBV28 and TRBJ2-7; no firm D call. Trimming cost V 1 base and J 4 bases, with 5 bases left between them. Germline CDR1 is MDHEN and CDR2 is SYDVKM. The CDR3 loop spans 12 amino acids. CDR3 sequence reads: CASSLSSYEQYF. The CDR3 nucleotides read TGTGCCAGCAGTTTATCGAGTTACGAGCAGTACTTC.

The V call is TRBV29-1, the J call TRBJ2-7; the D is unclear. The CDR3 sequence is 12 residues long. V dropped 2 bases and J dropped 5 bases, with 10 bases sitting between them. Germline V gene sequence: CDR1 SQVTM, CDR2 ANQGSEA. CDR3 DNA sequence: TGCAGCGTTGAACCCGGGCCCAACGAGCAGTACTTC. Protein product: CSVEPGPNEQYF.

The gene calls are TRBV6-5 and TRBJ1-5, with D possibly matching TRBD1 (5 bases). In germline, CDR1 is MNHEY, CDR2 SVGAGI. The CDR3 runs 14 residues. Trimming stripped 4 bases from V and 4 bases from J, with 11 bases between. The DNA of the CDR3 is TGTGCCAGCAGTTCCGAGCAGGGTAATCAGCCCCAGCATTTT. It translates to CASSSEQGNQPQHF.

This chain joins TRBV2 and TRBJ2-1; D is unresolved. The V gene lost 5 bases and the J gene lost 1 base, with 9 bases spanning the gap. The CDR3 is 14 amino acids. CDR1 is SNHLY, CDR2 FYNNEI, per germline. CDR3: CASSITESYNEQFF. CDR3 nucleotides: TGTGCCAGCAGTATAACTGAATCCTACAATGAGCAGTTCTTC.

This chain uses TRBV4-1 with TRBJ2-5; 7 bases fit TRBD2. The V and J ends lost 5 bases and 11 bases, in that order; junction bases with no gene match: 8. This CDR3 is 12 amino acids long. The germline V gene encodes CDR1 MGHRA and CDR2 YSYEKL. CDR3 sequence (DNA): TGCGCCAGCAGCGGGAGACGGGGGGAGCAGTACTTC. Translation: CASSGRRGEQYF.

The chain carries TRBV6-1 and TRBJ2-2; D not resolved. The ends were cut back, 7 bases at V and 3 bases at J, with 6 bases in the middle. The germline gives CDR1 MNHNS, CDR2 SASEGT. This CDR3 is built from 12 residues. As DNA, the CDR3 is TGTGCCAGCAATTGGGACACCGGGGAGCTGTTTTTT. Its translation: CASNWDTGELFF.

V is TRBV6-1 and J is TRBJ1-2, with D maybe TRBD1 (5 bases). The V gene's germline CDR1 is MNHNS and CDR2 SASEGT. The V and J ends lost 8 bases and 4 bases respectively, with 20 bases between them. The CDR3 spans 15 residues. CDR3 protein: CASRPNPDSLYGYTF. CDR3 coding DNA: TGTGCCAGCCGACCTAATCCAGACAGCCTCTATGGCTACACCTTC.

This chain connects TRBV28 to TRBJ1-1; 7 bases are shared with TRBD1. Germline values: CDR1 MDHEN, CDR2 SYDVKM. CDR3 length: 16 amino acids. With 2 bases clipped from V and 3 bases from J, the junction kept 9 bases outside the gene matches. The CDR3 is CASSLTRGGRDTEAFF. For the CDR3, the DNA is TGTGCCAGCAGTTTAACTCGAGGGGGCAGGGACACTGAAGCTTTCTTT.

The chain carries TRBV28 and TRBJ2-5; TRBD1 is a possible D gene (5 bases). The J call may not be correct, given that the DNA end is closer to TRBJ2-7. The CDR3 consists of 13 residues. Germline CDR1 reads MDHEN; CDR2 reads SYDVKM. The CDR3 region has the DNA TGTGCCAGCAGTTTAGGGGCTCAGGACGAGCAGTACTTC. Its protein product is CASSLGAQDEQYF.

This rearrangement joins TRBV18 to TRBJ2-5; possibly TRBD2 for D (6 bases). This CDR3 spans 19 amino acids. Germline CDR1 reads KGHSH; CDR2 reads LQKENI. Between the trimmed V and J ends, which lost 2 bases and 0 bases, there was a span of 22 bases. CDR3 loop: CASSPLGDSLPRNQETQYF. CDR3 DNA: TGTGCCAGCTCACCATTGGGGGACTCTCTCCCCCGTAACCAAGAGACCCAGTACTTC.

V gene TRBV29-1 combines with J gene TRBJ1-1; D not resolved. In germline, CDR1 is SQVTM, CDR2 ANQGSEA. V dropped 6 bases and J dropped 6 bases, with 11 bases sitting between them. The CDR3 spans 11 residues. DNA for the CDR3: TGCAGCGTCGGACCCCATTCTGAAGCTTTCTTT. Its translation: CSVGPHSEAFF.

The chain combines TRBV5-5 with TRBJ2-2; a possible D gene is TRBD1 (6 bases). CDR3 size: 14 residues. Per germline, CDR1 SGHKS and CDR2 YYEKEE (reference sequence). Deletions cut 0 bases from V and 6 bases from J, with 9 bases between. CDR3 residues: CASSLARGSGELFF. CDR3 nucleotide sequence: TGTGCCAGCAGCTTGGCCAGGGGCTCCGGGGAGCTGTTTTTT. The complete variable domain, with remaining parts taken from reference TRBV5-5 and TRBJ2-2, reads DAGVTQSPTHLIKTRGQQVTLRCSPISGHKSVSWYQQVLGQGPQFIFQYYEKEERGRGNFPDRFSARQFPNYSSELNVNALLLGDSALYLCASSLARGSGELFFGEGSRLTVL.

This chain uses TRBV2 with TRBJ2-3, with D possibly TRBD1 on 6 matching bases. Deletions cut 7 bases from V and 3 bases from J, with 14 bases between. The CDR3 has 14 amino acids. Germline assignment: CDR1 SNHLY and CDR2 FYNNEI. The CDR3 region is CASTVTGRTDTQYF. CDR3 bases: TGTGCCAGCACGGTGACAGGAAGGACAGATACGCAGTATTTT.

The rearrangement joins TRBV28 to TRBJ1-2; possible D gene TRBD1, 5 bases. Trimming took off 1 base at V and 3 bases at J, with 9 bases between the two ends. In germline, CDR1 is MDHEN, CDR2 SYDVKM. There are 14 residues in the CDR3. CDR3 in DNA: TGTGCCAGCAGTTTATCGTTCAGGGACTATGGCTACACCTTC. Protein sequence: CASSLSFRDYGYTF.